This TCR beta chain was obtained from a study of shared clonotypes between healthy human individuals. The junction had 7 bases not matched to a gene; V was cut back by 4 bases and J by 6 bases. The germline V gene has CDR1 GTSNPN and CDR2 SVGIG (reference sequence). The CDR3 spans 13 residues. Sequenced by immunoSEQ multiplex PCR; TCRdb stores in-frame clones only, minus some. The data hold roughly 1,500,000 clones, with just under 99% observed a single time. This sequence was found in a man aged 25-45 years in good health. The sequencing input was naive CD4+ T cells sorted from blood. The subset was: CD45RA+ positively selected. V is TRBV30 and J is TRBJ2-7; 9 nucleotides match TRBD1. For the CDR3, the DNA is TGTGCCTGGACCCGGGACAGGGTGGGCGAGCAGTACTTC. This gives the protein CAWTRDRVGEQYF.